The 23 T cell receptor beta chains below were found in one sample sequenced in a study of T cell responses to AZD1222 COVID-19 vaccine (dated by TCRdb to the early 2020s). The time point label on this specimen signifies: baseline before first vaccination. Library prep was done by the immunoSEQ multiplex PCR assay. Not all clones reach the TCRdb copy of this immuneACCESS table, which keeps in-frame sequences only. Checked studies attribute under half of the gap to unresolved V genes and leave the rest unexplained. The sample has about 120,000 clones on record, roughly nine tenths of them singletons. The top ten clonotypes cover more than 4.5% of the sample. The specimen comprised peripheral blood, sampled on day 0 of AZD1222 vaccination. Source of these receptors: an adult in good health.

This clone was recorded only once. CDR3: CASSRQGTEKLFF. DNA for the CDR3: TGTGCCAGCAGCCGGCAGGGTACTGAAAAACTGTTTTTT. The rearrangement uses TRBV3-1 (or the pseudogene TRBV3-2) and TRBJ1-4; D perhaps matches TRBD1 (5 bases). The CDR3 runs 13 residues. The germline CDR1 and CDR2 sequences are LGHDT and YNNKEL (reference sequence). Trimming took 4 bases from V and 7 from J, leaving 10 bases between them.

The chain is built from TRBV7-2 and TRBJ1-5; no definite D call. The germline CDR1 and CDR2 sequences are SGHTA and FQGNSA. Trimming pared 5 bases from V and 3 bases from J, leaving 11 bases between. The CDR3 sequence is 14 residues long. CDR3 in DNA: TGTGCCAGCAGCCCGGACGGAATCAATCAGCCCCAGCATTTT. It yields the protein CASSPDGINQPQHF.

This clone was counted only a few times. The chain uses TRBV19 and TRBJ1-3, with 9 bases identical to TRBD1. Germline V lookup: CDR1 LNHDA, CDR2 SQIVND (reference sequence). This CDR3 comprises 18 residues. Trimming removed 5 bases from V and 4 bases from J; junction bases left unmatched: 15. CDR3 in amino acids: CASSWAGTGSALGNTIYF. CDR3 sequence (DNA): TGTGCCAGTAGTTGGGCCGGGACAGGGAGCGCCCTCGGAAACACCATATATTTT.

The CDR3 DNA is TGTGCCAGCAGCATGGCTGAAGGGTTGATGAATGGCTACACCTTC. Translated, it gives CASSMAEGLMNGYTF. The gene calls are TRBV7-9 and TRBJ1-2; no reliable D call. The V gene lost 5 bases and the J gene lost 6 bases, with 19 bases spanning the gap. CDR3 length: 15 amino acids. Germline-derived CDR1 and CDR2 are SEHNR and FQNEAQ (reference sequence).

For the CDR3, the DNA is TGTGCCAGCAGCGGCGGGACAGAGGGGCTGAACACTGAAGCTTTCTTT. It translates to CASSGGTEGLNTEAFF. This rearrangement joins TRBV9 to TRBJ1-1, with 7 bases matching TRBD1. Germline loops: CDR1 SGDLS, CDR2 YYNGEE. Trimming cost V 3 bases and J 0 bases; bases outside gene matches: 8. This CDR3 region has 16 residues.

The chain couples TRBV28 to TRBJ1-1; possible D gene TRBD1, 5 bases. The V and J ends lost 6 bases and 3 bases respectively, with 5 bases between them. Germline values: CDR1 MDHEN, CDR2 SYDVKM. The CDR3 has 11 amino acids. CDR3 nucleotides: TGTGCCAGCAGGGGGGACACTGAAGCTTTCTTT. Translation: CASRGDTEAFF.

The chain has TRBV4-2 and TRBJ1-1, with TRBD1 identical over 7 bases. With V trimmed by 0 bases and J by 3 bases, 7 bases remained unmatched. CDR3 length: 16 residues. CDR1 is LGHNA and CDR2 is YNFKEQ in the germline V gene. CDR3 sequence (DNA): TGTGCCAGCAGCCAAGATCAGGGACAGAGACACACTGAAGCTTTCTTT. Its protein product is CASSQDQGQRHTEAFF.

This clone was detected only a few times. This rearrangement joins TRBV18 to TRBJ2-5; 9 nucleotides line up with TRBD1. Germline V gene data show CDR1 as KGHSH and CDR2 as LQKENI. The J segment lost 4 bases and the V segment lost 0 bases, leaving 9 bases of the junction unmatched. This CDR3 has 17 amino acids. CDR3 coding DNA: TGTGCCAGCTCACCACCGACAGGGGGGCGTGTAGGAGAGACCCAGTACTTC. Its protein is CASSPPTGGRVGETQYF.

The CDR3, as DNA: TGTGCCTGGAGTCCCCGAGACAGGCGCGGCTACACCTTC. Translating gives CAWSPRDRRGYTF. This chain joins TRBV30 and TRBJ1-2; D is possibly TRBD1 (6 bases). Germline V CDR1 and CDR2: GTSNPN, SVGIG (reference sequence). Trimming pared 2 bases from V and 8 bases from J, leaving 15 bases between. This CDR3 has 13 residues.

The chain links TRBV5-1 to TRBJ2-3; D is possibly TRBD1 (5 bases). The CDR3 length is 15 residues. V dropped 0 bases and J dropped 4 bases, with 12 bases sitting between them. Germline V gives CDR1 SGHRS, CDR2 YFSETQ. The chain's CDR3 is CASSLGWQGSDTQYF. The CDR3 DNA is TGCGCCAGCAGCTTGGGGTGGCAGGGCTCAGATACGCAGTATTTT.

CDR3: CATGVSAGGQGGTGELFF. The CDR3 nucleotides are TGTGCCACCGGGGTTAGCGCCGGTGGGCAGGGTGGTACCGGGGAGCTGTTTTTT. This chain links TRBV15 with TRBJ2-2; D possibly matches TRBD1 or TRBD2 (5 bases each). V dropped 8 bases and J dropped 5 bases, with 27 bases sitting between them. Germline CDR1 is LNHNV and CDR2 is YYDKDF (reference sequence). The CDR3 has 18 amino acids. The whole variable domain, remainder taken from reference TRBV15 and TRBJ2-2, is DAMVIQNPRYQVTQFGKPVTLSCSQTLNHNVMYWYQQKSSQAPKLLFHYYDKDFNNEADTPDNFQSRRPNTSFCFLDIRSPGLGDTAMYLCATGVSAGGQGGTGELFFGEGSRLTVL.

The chain joins TRBV7-9 to TRBJ1-6, with D unresolved. V was shortened by 5 bases and J by 3 bases, with 14 bases between the two germline ends. CDR3 length: 16 amino acids. CDR1 is SEHNR and CDR2 is FQNEAQ in the germline V gene (reference sequence). The CDR3 loop is CASSPQAGFYNSPLHF. The CDR3 region has the DNA TGTGCCAGCAGCCCTCAGGCGGGGTTCTATAATTCACCCCTCCACTTT.

V is TRBV19 and J is TRBJ2-4; D possibly corresponds to TRBD1 (6 bases). CDR1 is LNHDA, CDR2 SQIVND, per germline (reference sequence). The CDR3 is made up of 13 amino acids. V lost 4 bases to trimming and J lost 3 bases, with 7 bases between them. The CDR3 DNA follows: TGTGCCAGTAGTAAGGGGGTCAAAAACATTCAGTACTTC. Its protein is CASSKGVKNIQYF.

The chain combines TRBV6-5 with TRBJ2-7, with 11 positions matching TRBD1. The trim removed 7 bases at V and 3 bases at J, leaving 8 bases unmatched. The CDR3 spans 15 residues. Germline CDR1 is MNHEY and CDR2 is SVGAGI. The CDR3 spells CASTMGDRGFYEQYF. DNA for the CDR3: TGTGCCAGCACCATGGGGGACAGGGGGTTCTACGAGCAGTACTTC.

The V gene is TRBV24-1, the J gene TRBJ1-1; the D is unclear. Germline lookup yields CDR1 KGHDR and CDR2 SFDVKD. The length of the CDR3 is 12 residues. The germline V and J ends were trimmed by 3 bases and 1 base, with 2 bases remaining between them. The CDR3 sequence is CATSDGNTEAFF. CDR3 DNA: TGTGCCACCAGTGATGGGAACACTGAAGCTTTCTTT.

V usage is TRBV11-1 and J usage is TRBJ2-7, with 11 positions matching TRBD2. The CDR3 loop spans 14 amino acids. The V and J ends lost 6 bases and 4 bases, in that order; junction bases with no gene match: 5. Germline V gives CDR1 SGHAT, CDR2 FQDESV (reference sequence). The CDR3 spells CASSPRLAGYEQYF. In DNA, the CDR3 is TGTGCCAGCAGTCCAAGACTAGCGGGATACGAGCAGTACTTC.

This clone showed up just once. The CDR3 region has the DNA TGTGCCAGTAGTATAGACCCGACAGGGCCGACCTATCAGCCCCAGCATTTT. Its translation: CASSIDPTGPTYQPQHF. The rearrangement joins TRBV19 to TRBJ1-5; TRBD1 matches at 7 bases. V dropped 0 bases and J dropped 5; count of bases not matched to a gene: 10. The germline V gene encodes CDR1 LNHDA and CDR2 SQIVND (reference sequence). This CDR3 is built from 17 residues. Filled out from reference TRBV19 and TRBJ1-5, the complete variable domain reads DGGITQSPKYLFRKEGQNVTLSCEQNLNHDAMYWYRQDPGQGLRLIYYSQIVNDFQKGDIAEGYSVSREKKESFPLTVTSAQKNPTAFYLCASSIDPTGPTYQPQHFGDGTRLSIL.

The chain combines TRBV2 with TRBJ2-2; D is possibly TRBD2 (5 bases). The CDR3 contains 14 residues. Germline CDR1 reads SNHLY; CDR2 reads FYNNEI. The V gene lost 7 bases and the J gene lost 4 bases, with 13 bases spanning the gap. The CDR3 DNA reads TGTGCCAGCAAACTACTAGTCCCCACCGGGGAGCTGTTTTTT. This codes for CASKLLVPTGELFF. Full variable domain (outside the CDR3, taken from reference TRBV2 and TRBJ2-2): EPEVTQTPSHQVTQMGQEVILRCVPISNHLYFYWYRQILGQKVEFLVSFYNNEISEKSEIFDDQFSVERPDGSNFTLKIRSTKLEDSAMYFCASKLLVPTGELFFGEGSRLTVL.

V gene TRBV14 combines with J gene TRBJ2-1; no reliable D call. The CDR3 runs to 18 residues. Trimming took off 0 bases at V and 0 bases at J, with 15 bases between the two ends. Looked up from germline, CDR1 is SGHDN and CDR2 is FVKESK. The CDR3 sequence is CASSQDTARRSSYNEQFF. The CDR3, as DNA: TGTGCCAGCAGCCAAGATACCGCTCGGCGGAGCTCCTACAATGAGCAGTTCTTC.

The rearrangement uses TRBV20-1 and TRBJ1-4; D is possibly TRBD1 (6 bases). Germline CDR1 DFQATT, CDR2 SNEGSKA (reference sequence). Trimming removed 5 bases at V and 8 bases at J, with 9 bases between. The CDR3 length is 11 residues. The CDR3 region is CSAPDREKLFF. Here the CDR3 DNA reads TGCAGTGCTCCAGACAGGGAAAAACTGTTTTTT.

The chain has TRBV30 and TRBJ1-1, with 7 bases aligning to TRBD1. The germline V gene encodes CDR1 GTSNPN and CDR2 SVGIG (reference sequence). Trimming at V came to 8 bases and at J to 1 base, leaving 13 bases not matched to a gene. The CDR3 contains 15 residues. The CDR3 spells CAAQGGGTKNTEAFF. CDR3 DNA: TGTGCCGCCCAAGGAGGGGGCACGAAGAACACTGAAGCTTTCTTT.

The chain links TRBV30 to TRBJ1-6, with TRBD1 matching 9 bases. V trimming: 0 bases; J trimming: 10 bases; junction bases outside the gene matches: 7. CDR3 size: 15 residues. CDR1 is GTSNPN, CDR2 SVGIG, per germline (reference sequence). The CDR3 DNA follows: TGTGCCTGGAGTGTACTGGGGACAGGGCAATCACCCCTCCACTTT. Translating it yields CAWSVLGTGQSPLHF.

This chain joins TRBV30 and TRBJ1-1; D is possibly TRBD1 (5 bases). The CDR3 totals 14 residues. Germline V gene data show CDR1 as GTSNPN and CDR2 as SVGIG (reference sequence). Trimming cost V 0 bases and J 6 bases, with 14 bases left between them. CDR3 sequence (DNA): TGTGCCTGGAGTGTACTGGGTCAGGGAGCTGAAGCTTTCTTT. As protein: CAWSVLGQGAEAFF.